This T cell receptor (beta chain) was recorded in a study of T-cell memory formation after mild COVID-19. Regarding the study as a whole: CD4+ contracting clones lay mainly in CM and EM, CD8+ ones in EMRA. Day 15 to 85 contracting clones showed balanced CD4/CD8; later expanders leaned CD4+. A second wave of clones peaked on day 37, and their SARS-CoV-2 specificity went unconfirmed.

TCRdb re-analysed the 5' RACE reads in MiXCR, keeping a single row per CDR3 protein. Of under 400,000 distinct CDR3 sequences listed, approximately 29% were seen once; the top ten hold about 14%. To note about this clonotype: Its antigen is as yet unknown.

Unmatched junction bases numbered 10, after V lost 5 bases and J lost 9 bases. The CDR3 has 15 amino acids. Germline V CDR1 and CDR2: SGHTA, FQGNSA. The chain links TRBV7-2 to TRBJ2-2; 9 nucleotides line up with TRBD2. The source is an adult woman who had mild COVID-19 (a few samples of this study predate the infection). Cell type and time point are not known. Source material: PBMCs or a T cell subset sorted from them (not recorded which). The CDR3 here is CASSPAGTSRRELFF. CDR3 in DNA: TGTGCCAGCAGCCCCGCCGGGACTAGCAGGCGGGAGCTGTTTTTT.